Sequencing of this T cell receptor (beta chain) was carried out in a study of regulatory T cells in long-lasting Graves disease. As for this clonotype: Antigen specificity is unknown.

Whole-study results and caveats: Under persistent disease, TRBV28, TRBJ1-2 and TRBJ2-5 were used preferentially.

V lost 0 bases and J lost 4, with 19 bases in between. Germline V CDR1 and CDR2: SGHRS, YFSETQ. CDR3 length: 17 residues. The time point was: persistent/refractory GD, antithyroid drugs over 5 years with positive TRAb. RNA isolated from PBMCs was used to make the TCR library. Graves' disease diagnosis was established per American Thyroid Association guidelines. The TCR beta library used iRepertoire HTBI primers with Arm-PCR amplification of CDR3. TCRdb reanalysed the multiplex PCR reads using MiXCR and keeps one entry per CDR3 protein. The data show 600,000 to 850,000 distinct CDR3 sequences, around 32% seen once.

The sequence was collected from a female donor with Graves disease. The sequences come from peripheral blood mononuclear cells (PBMCs), collected when the disease was refractory, from a patient treated with antithyroid drugs. The chain couples TRBV5-1 to TRBJ1-2; TRBD1 is a possible D gene (6 bases). In DNA form, the CDR3 reads TGCGCCAGCAGCTTGGACCCGTCGGGGGCGCAGGTCTATGGCTACACCTTC. Protein product: CASSLDPSGAQVYGYTF.